Here is one TCR beta chain with its context. This CDR3 is built from 15 residues. Trimming cost V 10 bases and J 4 bases; bases outside gene matches: 15. Germline values: CDR1 MNHEY, CDR2 SVGAGI. This specimen belongs to a study of cytotoxic CD8 clonotypes in ibrutinib-treated CLL. Whole-study context: Response samples followed a median about twelve months of treatment, range 6 to 36.

TCRdb's copy holds only in-frame clones and misses some; the assay was immunoSEQ multiplex PCR. The repertoire holds 100,000 to 150,000 clones, with approximately 85% as singletons. The chain combines TRBV6-5 with TRBJ1-2, with 7 positions matching TRBD1. The specimen comprised PBMCs, sampled after 24 months of ibrutinib treatment. This clonotype was obtained from a human donor with chronic lymphocytic leukemia. CDR3 nucleotides: TGTGCCACTCAGGACAGCGGAGGGACAGCCTATGGCTACACCTTC. It is translated as CATQDSGGTAYGYTF.